This entry describes one TCR beta chain. Its antigen is not known. Primers for the PCR totalled 60 Vbeta and 13 Jbeta. The method was immunoSEQ multiplex PCR; TCRdb's version includes in-frame clones alone and lacks a portion of them. This table has about 190,000 clones, about nine tenths appearing once. This specimen comes from a study of cytomegalovirus exposure and HLA in healthy donors. Study findings and constraints: The authors later found HLA-associated TCR beta chains more clonally expanded than equally common others. Accurate predictions that matched the HLA-A and HLA-B alleles of most subjects were reportedly made from TCR beta sequences.

Sequencing input: PBMCs. The sequence was collected from a boy aged 2 to 10 in good health and CMV-seronegative.

CDR3 nucleotide sequence: TGTGCCAGCAGCGTAGTTGGAGACCTGGATACGCAGTATTTT. Translating gives CASSVVGDLDTQYF. The chain carries TRBV9 and TRBJ2-3, with no clear D. Germline V gives CDR1 SGDLS, CDR2 YYNGEE. The CDR3 runs 14 residues. Trimming took 0 bases from V and 6 from J, leaving 11 bases between them.